This TCR beta chain emerged from a study of T cells in Graves' hyperthyroidism and ophthalmopathy. Study conclusions and caveats: Most expanded thyroid clonotypes above 0.001 also appeared in blood.

This clonotype was picked up a small number of times. Its antigen is not known. Germline CDR1 and CDR2: MGHRA and YSYEKL. Trimming shortened V by 0 bases and J by 8 bases, and 13 bases separated the two germline ends. This CDR3 spans 14 amino acids. The source material, RNA transcripts, was used to amplify TCR beta CDR3 regions. Primed by the HTBI set, a first-round RT-PCR was run on the TCR CDR3. Each CDR3 protein gets one entry after TCRdb re-called the multiplex PCR reads with MiXCR. This table holds about 720,000 distinct CDR3 sequences, 16% found once. This sequence joins TRBV4-1 and TRBJ1-2, with D tentatively TRBD1 (5 bases). Sequences were obtained from blood. The origin of this receptor is a man in his late teens or twenties with Graves' hyperthyroidism. The CDR3 nucleotides are TGCGCCAGCAGCCAAGAAGTAAGGGGCGGCGGCTACACCTTC. It yields the protein CASSQEVRGGGYTF.